A single sample is the source of the 7 T cell receptor beta chains below, sequenced in a study of Ad26.COV2.S vaccination and SARS-CoV-2 variants. Treatment noted: some 20 received Ad26.COV2.S at low or high dose, single or two shots; several received placebo; per-sample allocation not given. Day 63 after the first vaccine or placebo injection was the time point for sampling. Data came from immunoSEQ multiplex PCR; TCRdb stores just in-frame clones and leaves some out. Among around 450,000 clones, around 87% were seen once, and the ten largest hold about 4%. The source was peripheral blood, collected in a trial of Ad26.COV2.S vaccine versus placebo. The receptors derive from a person aged 18-60 years who received the Ad26.COV2.S COVID-19 vaccine or a placebo.

This clone was seen ten or more times. This chain links TRBV6-4 with TRBJ2-3; possibly TRBD2 for D (7 bases). The germline CDR1 and CDR2 sequences are MRHNA and SNTAGT. V lost 3 bases and J 2 bases, leaving 12 bases between the germline ends. The CDR3 is 15 residues long. The CDR3 coding sequence is TGTGCCAGCAGTGAAGGGGGGGACCCCACAGATACGCAGTATTTT. Its protein is CASSEGGDPTDTQYF.

The genes are TRBV6-6 and TRBJ1-4, with no clear D. CDR1 is MNHNY, CDR2 SVGAGI, per germline (reference sequence). Trimming left V 2 bases short and J 0 bases short, with 7 bases between. CDR3 length equals 15 residues. The CDR3 reads CASSYEGTTNEKLFF. In nucleotides, the CDR3 is TGTGCCAGCAGTTACGAGGGAACAACTAATGAAAAACTGTTTTTT.

The CDR3 spells CASSLDRGRYNEQFF. CDR3 nucleotide sequence: TGTGCCAGCAGCTTAGACCGGGGTCGGTACAATGAGCAGTTCTTC. The chain has TRBV7-2 and TRBJ2-1; TRBD2 is a possible D gene (5 bases). CDR3 length: 15 amino acids. Looked up from germline, CDR1 is SGHTA and CDR2 is FQGNSA. V shed 1 base and J shed 4 bases, with 11 bases lying between them.

V and J are TRBV18 and TRBJ2-1; 9 nucleotides agree with TRBD1. CDR3 length: 15 amino acids. With V trimmed by 3 bases and J by 5 bases, 5 bases remained unmatched. Germline-derived CDR1 and CDR2 are KGHSH and LQKENI. CDR3 DNA: TGTGCCAGCTCACCCGGGACAGGGTTTCACAATGAGCAGTTCTTC. It is translated as CASSPGTGFHNEQFF.

V gene TRBV28 combines with J gene TRBJ2-7; no firm D call. The CDR3 is made up of 16 amino acids. Deletions cut 1 base from V and 0 bases from J, with 13 bases between. Germline CDR1 MDHEN, CDR2 SYDVKM. CDR3 coding DNA: TGTGCCAGCAGTTTATTGGGGATTTCAAGCTCCTACGAGCAGTACTTC. Protein product: CASSLLGISSSYEQYF.

The genes are TRBV27 and TRBJ2-5; D is uncertain. Germline assignment: CDR1 MNHEY and CDR2 SMNVEV (reference sequence). Trimming left V 5 bases short and J 1 base short, with 8 bases between. The CDR3 sequence is 13 residues long. The chain's CDR3 is CASSLDGQETQYF. CDR3 nucleotide sequence: TGTGCCAGCAGTCTGGACGGCCAAGAGACCCAGTACTTC.

The rearrangement uses TRBV6-5 and TRBJ2-2; D remains ambiguous. V lost 4 bases and J 1 base, leaving 13 bases between the germline ends. Germline values: CDR1 MNHEY, CDR2 SVGAGI. The CDR3 runs 16 residues. CDR3 nucleotides: TGTGCCAGCAGTTTTGAGGCAGACCTGAACACCGGGGAGCTGTTTTTT. Translation gives CASSFEADLNTGELFF.